Reported below is one T cell receptor (beta chain). The target antigen is unknown. The data are from a study of cytomegalovirus exposure and HLA in healthy donors. Study in general: Of several hundred genotyped donors, around 76% clustered with self-reported Caucasian donors. The study, taken as a whole, reports: Later on, a genetic analysis was performed. It linked a missense variant in DCLRE1C with V- and J-gene trimming of TCR beta.

The PCR employed 60 Vbeta primers together with 13 Jbeta primers. Original processing methods: Later reanalysis found approximately 80 million unique TCR beta chains, around 10 million of them shared. Assay: immunoSEQ multiplex PCR; the TCRdb copy retains only in-frame clones and omits some. V and J calls and clone size are copied from that table; D and trimming were computed from the DNA. The sample contains some 120,000 clones, about two thirds of which appear only once. Per the germline V gene, CDR1 is SGHDT and CDR2 is YYEEEE. With 0 bases removed from V and 1 base from J, the gap between germline ends came to 5 bases. The CDR3 sequence is 13 residues long.

The chain uses TRBV5-6 and TRBJ2-7; D unclear. The TCR was taken from a man aged 25 to 45 in good health and CMV-seropositive. What was sequenced was PBMCs. This CDR3 is CASSLGASYEQYF. As DNA, the CDR3 is TGTGCCAGCAGCTTGGGGGCATCCTACGAGCAGTACTTC.